This TCR beta chain emerged from a study of CD8+CD57+ T cells in acquired aplastic anemia (dated by TCRdb to the late 2010s). With respect to the entire study: On average, sorted CD4+ and CD8+ cells yielded around 3.4 ug of extracted DNA, with a range of roughly 0.17 to 30 ug. A CD8+CD57+ expansion meant a frequency higher than the mean frequency seen in healthy subjects.

Broader findings and caveats from the paper: Roughly 30 CD8+ CDR3 sequences were found to be shared between patients and controls, but these sequences appeared to be highly expressed in patients and within the immunodominant clones of the patients. CD8+ Simpson's diversity did not differ significantly between patients and healthy controls (P=0.060).

On this clonotype: The antigen it recognizes is unknown. The CDR3 carries no conserved terminal phenylalanine or tryptophan, so it likely arises from a read error. No DNA is shown, since the ends of the CDR3 on it are uncertain; the CDR3 is the one TCRdb lists.

Expansion of CD8+CD57+ cells had been shown by flow cytometry in the patients chosen for sequencing. Severe acquired aplastic anemia was diagnosed in all patients according to International Study of Aplastic Anemia and Agranulocytosis and Camitta criteria. No patient had received any therapy when blood was sampled. The study deep-sequenced TCR repertoires of sorted CD4+ and CD8+ blood T cells from severe aplastic anemia patients and healthy subjects. In the USA, patient enrollment took place under clinicaltrials.gov protocols 00001620, 01623167, 00001397, 00071045, 00081523 and 00961064. Ficoll-Paque density gradient centrifugation was used to isolate peripheral blood mononuclear cells. Before DNA extraction, CD4+ and CD8+ T cells were sorted with FACS or magnetic beads. TCR beta VDJ combination and CDR3 sequence profiling used genomic DNA as the template. An Illumina HiSeq 2000 was the platform used for TCR repertoire sequencing. In the original analysis: TRBV/TRBJ rearrangement plots, CDR3 size and DJ length profiles, and Simpson's diversity index were used to assess repertoires. Whichever DNA sequence was most abundant in the deep sequencing data was defined as the immunodominant clone. CDR3 amino acid sequences were screened for sharing across subjects and compared with published repertoires and the VDJdb database. TCRdb trimmed the raw reads at Q25, called clones with MiXCR and kept productive beta chains. Identical CDR3 protein sequences are pooled into one entry, listed with their most common genes and DNA. These V and J calls derive from TCRdb rather than the authors' analysis. The sample records roughly 250,000 distinct CDR3 sequences, roughly 80% of which are singletons. Of the sample, 35% to 50% is held by the ten largest clones.

The length of the CDR3 is 13 amino acids, counting both ends. The CDR1 and CDR2 encoded by the germline V gene are SGHVS and FQNEAQ. Recombination connected TRBV7-8 to TRBJ2-3; the table's D call of TRBD2 was not tested on the DNA. Sequencing was done on a sample of sorted CD4+, CD8+, or CD8+CD57+ T cells (not recorded which) from PBMCs. The TCR was taken from a human donor with aplastic anemia. The CDR3 in this case is CASSFAGGHTTQY.